This section outlines one T cell receptor beta chain sequence together with its context. Healthy Caucasians provided all donations. This entry comes from a study of identical twins. cDNA molecules carried unique molecular identifiers, and template switching added a universal primer site. TCRdb called the 5' RACE reads again in MiXCR, with one record for every CDR3 protein. The sample carries about 720,000 distinct CDR3 sequences, over 8.5% recorded once. These data are also associated with another study on yellow fever vaccine responses in identical twins.

Sequenced material: PBMCs. This clonotype originated in a woman between 18 and 30 years old in good health.

CDR3 sequence: CASSLLSGPSGNTIYF. DNA for the CDR3: TGCGCCAGCAGCTTGCTCTCAGGGCCCTCTGGAAACACCATATATTTT. The chain uses TRBV5-1 and TRBJ1-3; TRBD1 might be the D (5 bases). Looked up from germline, CDR1 is SGHRS and CDR2 is YFSETQ. With 1 base removed from V and 0 bases from J, the gap between germline ends came to 11 bases. The CDR3 is 16 residues long.